This T cell receptor (beta chain) was obtained from a study of cytomegalovirus exposure and HLA in healthy donors. The overall study: Earlier work reported 117 million unique TCR beta sequences from about 180 million T cells. Whole-study results and caveats: Researchers catalogued 160 or so TCR beta chains as cytomegalovirus-associated.

13 Jbeta primers and 60 Vbeta primers were used for the PCR. Using immunoSEQ multiplex PCR, the repertoire was profiled, and TCRdb retains in-frame clones only, with some absent. The sample consists of tens of thousands of clones, over 75% of them appearing once. Germline loops: CDR1 SNHLY, CDR2 FYNNEI. The ends lost 7 bases at V and 0 bases at J; junction bases unmatched: 4. The CDR3 consists of 14 residues. As concerns this clone: The antigen is undetermined.

This receptor was obtained from a man aged 50 or older in good health and CMV-seronegative. Sequenced input: PBMCs. The chain carries TRBV2 and TRBJ2-7, with 9 bases aligning to TRBD2. In DNA form, the CDR3 reads TGTGCCAGCATGACTAGCGGAGACTCCTACGAGCAGTACTTC. This codes for CASMTSGDSYEQYF.